The 26 T cell receptor beta chains in this list originate from one sample, sequenced in a study of T cell repertoires in cytomegalovirus infection. A single record per CDR3 protein comes from TCRdb applying MiXCR to the reads. The profile shows 560,000 or so distinct CDR3 sequences, more than 15% of them singletons. Material: CD8+ T cells from PBMCs. The receptor source for this set is a human donor in good health (CMV status not recorded). Some clones in this sample may be carry-over from other donors' samples.

The gene calls are TRBV5-6 and TRBJ2-6, with D unresolved. Trimming took 4 bases from V and 0 from J, leaving 8 bases between them. From germline, CDR1 is SGHDT and CDR2 YYEEEE. The CDR3 runs 15 residues. The CDR3 region has the DNA TGTGCCAGCAGCCTTGGGATCTCTGGGGCCAACGTCCTGACTTTC. Protein product: CASSLGISGANVLTF.

This clonotype was counted a few times. This sequence joins TRBV28 and TRBJ1-1, with 8 bases that match TRBD1. J gave up 5 bases and V 4 bases, and 9 bases lay outside the gene matches. CDR1 is MDHEN and CDR2 is SYDVKM in the germline V gene. The CDR3 has 15 amino acids. The CDR3 spells CASSSPLTGVTEAFF. Here the CDR3 DNA reads TGTGCCAGCAGTTCCCCGCTGACAGGGGTTACTGAAGCTTTCTTT.

At least ten counts were recorded for this clonotype. J is TRBJ2-1 and V is TRBV28; D uncertain. The length of the CDR3 is 17 residues. CDR1 is MDHEN, CDR2 SYDVKM, per germline. Between the trimmed V and J ends, which lost 5 bases and 2 bases, there was a span of 19 bases. The CDR3 loop reads CASSKADTGIPYNEQFF. DNA of the CDR3: TGTGCCAGCAGTAAGGCAGACACCGGCATCCCCTACAATGAGCAGTTCTTC.

This chain joins TRBV5-1 and TRBJ2-5; a possible D gene is TRBD2 (6 bases). Deletions cut 0 bases from V and 2 bases from J, with 14 bases between. CDR3 length: 16 amino acids. The germline CDR1 and CDR2 sequences are SGHRS and YFSETQ. CDR3 in amino acids: CASSLGDSGGQETQYF. As DNA, the CDR3 is TGCGCCAGCAGCTTGGGGGACTCCGGGGGTCAAGAGACCCAGTACTTC.

This chain connects TRBV27 to TRBJ1-2, with 9 bases that match TRBD1. The CDR3 extends over 15 amino acids. Unmatched junction bases numbered 4, after V lost 3 bases and J lost 2 bases. Germline V gene sequence: CDR1 MNHEY, CDR2 SMNVEV (reference sequence). The CDR3 loop reads CASSLGTGLNYGYTF. The CDR3 DNA follows: TGTGCCAGCAGTTTGGGGACAGGGCTAAACTATGGCTACACCTTC.

In its sample, this clonotype was seen many times. The chain uses TRBV28 and TRBJ1-5, with 8 bases fitting TRBD1. The J segment lost 7 bases and the V segment lost 2 bases, leaving 13 bases of the junction unmatched. CDR3 length: 17 residues. Germline V CDR1 and CDR2: MDHEN, SYDVKM. This CDR3 reads CASSLSPWDRQSQPQHF. CDR3 DNA: TGTGCCAGCAGTTTAAGCCCTTGGGACAGGCAAAGCCAGCCCCAGCATTTT. Looking up the rest from reference TRBV28 and TRBJ1-5 gives the full variable domain: DVKVTQSSRYLVKRTGEKVFLECVQDMDHENMFWYRQDPGLGLRLIYFSYDVKMKEKGDIPEGYSVSREKKERFSLILESASTNQTSMYLCASSLSPWDRQSQPQHFGDGTRLSIL.

A remark on this clonotype: The conserved final phenylalanine or tryptophan is absent from the CDR3, which likely points to a read error. The chain links TRBV7-2 to TRBJ2-1; D possibly corresponds to TRBD2 (6 bases). This CDR3 is 13 amino acids long. Germline values: CDR1 SGHTA, CDR2 FQGNSA. As DNA, the CDR3 is TGTGCCAGCAGCTCAAGACTAGACAATGAACAGTTCTTA. The encoded protein is CASSSRLDNEQFL.

This clonotype was seen repeatedly, ten times or more. V is TRBV9 and J is TRBJ2-4, with D possibly being TRBD2 (6 bases). This CDR3 is built from 15 residues. Germline loops: CDR1 SGDLS, CDR2 YYNGEE. V was shortened by 4 bases and J by 4 bases, with 15 bases between the two germline ends. The CDR3 region is CASSTGGDPKNIQYF. The CDR3, as DNA: TGTGCCAGCAGCACCGGGGGAGACCCTAAAAACATTCAGTACTTC.

This clonotype was seen only a few times. The CDR3 region has the DNA TGTGCCAGCAGCGGCGTACTAGCGGGAGGGAATCTTGACTCCTACAATGAGCAGTTCTTC. Its protein is CASSGVLAGGNLDSYNEQFF. The chain joins TRBV9 to TRBJ2-1, with 13 positions matching TRBD2. The CDR3 runs to 20 residues. Germline lookup yields CDR1 SGDLS and CDR2 YYNGEE. V trimming: 3 bases; J trimming: 0 bases; junction bases outside the gene matches: 12.

This clonotype was seen many times. The CDR3 loop is CASSLVGGAVGEQFF. In nucleotides, the CDR3 is TGTGCCAGCAGCTTGGTCGGGGGGGCCGTAGGTGAGCAGTTCTTC. The rearrangement links TRBV7-2 to TRBJ2-1, with TRBD2 matching 8 bases. This CDR3 is 15 amino acids long. Germline V gene lookup returns CDR1 SGHTA and CDR2 FQGNSA. Trimming cost V 3 bases and J 9 bases; bases outside gene matches: 10.

This clonotype was observed many times. The V gene is TRBV6-6, the J gene TRBJ2-3, with D tentatively TRBD1 (6 bases). The length of the CDR3 is 16 residues. The germline V gene has CDR1 MNHNY and CDR2 SVGAGI (reference sequence). Trimming took off 2 bases at V and 3 bases at J, with 15 bases between the two ends. CDR3 in amino acids: CASSYDARGLTDTQYF. In DNA, the CDR3 is TGTGCCAGCAGTTACGACGCCAGGGGATTAACAGATACGCAGTATTTT.

Only a few counts were recorded for this clonotype. The chain couples TRBV4-2 to TRBJ1-1; D not resolved. The ends were cut back, 3 bases at V and 7 bases at J, with 24 bases in the middle. The germline CDR1 and CDR2 sequences are LGHNA and YNFKEQ. The CDR3 spans 17 residues. The CDR3 region is CASSHGGPSGVNGEAFF. The CDR3, as DNA: TGTGCCAGCAGCCATGGAGGACCTTCGGGCGTAAACGGTGAAGCTTTCTTT.

Comment on this clonotype: Possible read error: a much larger clone is one base away. The chain combines TRBV11-2 with TRBJ2-1; D may be TRBD2 (5 bases). The germline gives CDR1 SGHAT, CDR2 FQNNGV. CDR3 length: 15 amino acids. V lost 0 bases, J lost 7 bases, and 13 bases lay in between. CDR3 protein: CASSLEARGRNEQFF. The CDR3 DNA is TGTGCCAGCAGCTTAGAGGCTAGAGGGCGGAATGAGCAGTTCTTC.

The rearrangement links TRBV5-5 to TRBJ1-4; unclear D gene. Germline lookup yields CDR1 SGHKS and CDR2 YYEKEE (reference sequence). Trimming took 4 bases from V and 12 from J, leaving 16 bases between them. The CDR3 is 13 amino acids. CDR3 DNA: TGTGCCAGCAGCCCCCCACCCAGCCCTCAACTGTTTTTT. This sequence encodes CASSPPPSPQLFF.

This clonotype was seen at least ten times. J is TRBJ2-3 and V is TRBV5-4; 7 bases line up with TRBD2. Germline V gene lookup returns CDR1 SGHNT and CDR2 YYREEE (reference sequence). V shed 0 bases and J 2 bases; nucleotides not matched to a gene: 3. This CDR3 contains 15 residues. The CDR3 nucleotides read TGTGCCAGCAGCTTGGAAGAGCGGGACACAGATACGCAGTATTTT. Encoded protein: CASSLEERDTDTQYF. Drawing the rest from reference TRBV5-4 and TRBJ2-3, the complete variable domain is ETGVTQSPTHLIKTRGQQVTLRCSSQSGHNTVSWYQQALGQGPQFIFQYYREEENGRGNFPPRFSGLQFPNYSSELNVNALELDDSALYLCASSLEERDTDTQYFGPGTRLTVL.

The genes are TRBV11-2 and TRBJ2-3, with TRBD1 as a possible D gene (5 bases). CDR1 and CDR2 from the germline V gene are SGHAT and FQNNGV. With 11 bases removed from V and 2 bases from J, the gap between germline ends came to 17 bases. The CDR3 covers 14 residues. CDR3 bases: TGTGCCGACGGTGGGGCCGAAGACACAGATACGCAGTATTTT. It is translated as CADGGAEDTDTQYF.

The genes are TRBV28 and TRBJ2-1, with 11 bases identical to TRBD2. The length of the CDR3 is 15 residues. V lost 5 bases, J lost 8 bases, and 8 bases stayed unmatched. The germline CDR1 and CDR2 sequences are MDHEN and SYDVKM. The CDR3 region is CASSHITSGSDEQFF. The CDR3 region has the DNA TGTGCCAGCAGTCACATTACTAGCGGGAGCGATGAGCAGTTCTTC.

This clonotype was counted ten times or more. This chain uses TRBV7-6 with TRBJ1-1; TRBD1 agrees at 10 bases. CDR1 SGHVS and CDR2 FNYEAQ come from the germline V gene. This CDR3 spans 15 amino acids. J was trimmed by 4 bases and V by 5 bases; bases with no gene match: 7. In DNA form, the CDR3 reads TGTGCCAGCAGCCCAGCCGGGACAGGGGCCACTGAAGCTTTCTTT. This encodes CASSPAGTGATEAFF.

The gene calls are TRBV7-9 and TRBJ1-4; no reliable D call. Germline CDR1 reads SEHNR; CDR2 reads FQNEAQ (reference sequence). The CDR3 runs to 15 residues. V lost 5 bases and J lost 8, with 18 bases in between. CDR3 DNA: TGTGCCAGCAGCCCAGCTTGGGAGGGCAGGGAAAAACTGTTTTTT. Residues: CASSPAWEGREKLFF.

This clonotype was seen at least ten times. The rearrangement links TRBV7-8 to TRBJ2-5; D is ambiguous. V was pared by 3 bases and J by 1 base, with 9 bases between. The germline CDR1 and CDR2 sequences are SGHVS and FQNEAQ. CDR3 length: 14 residues. CDR3 loop: CASSFRLFQETQYF. DNA for the CDR3: TGTGCCAGCAGCTTTAGACTCTTCCAAGAGACCCAGTACTTC.

This clonotype showed up many times. This rearrangement joins TRBV7-2 to TRBJ2-6; D remains ambiguous. This CDR3 has 17 amino acids. CDR1 and CDR2 (germline): SGHTA, FQGNSA. V was clipped by 5 bases and J by 3 bases, with 17 bases between them. The DNA of the CDR3 is TGTGCCAGCAGCCCCCTCCATGTCTGGGATGGGGCCAACGTCCTGACTTTC. Its translation is CASSPLHVWDGANVLTF. Together with reference TRBV7-2 and TRBJ2-6, the CDR3 gives the full variable domain: GAGVSQSPSNKVTEKGKDVELRCDPISGHTALYWYRQSLGQGLEFLIYFQGNSAPDKSGLPSDRFSAERTGGSVSTLTIQRTQQEDSAVYLCASSPLHVWDGANVLTFGAGSRLTVL.

At least ten counts were recorded for this clonotype. The CDR3 bases are TGTGCCAGTAGTATAGAGAATAACTCTGGAAACACCATATATTTT. Translating gives CASSIENNSGNTIYF. The rearrangement uses TRBV19 and TRBJ1-3; D call uncertain. CDR1 and CDR2 from the germline V gene are LNHDA and SQIVND (reference sequence). The length of the CDR3 is 15 residues. Trimming stripped 0 bases from V and 0 bases from J, with 6 bases between.

This clonotype was detected many times. The chain is built from TRBV7-3 and TRBJ2-6, with TRBD2 matching 13 bases. Germline CDR1 SGHTA, CDR2 FQGTGA. Trimming took 2 bases from V and 3 from J; bases not matched to a gene: 7. This CDR3 has 19 amino acids. The CDR3 region is CASSLVGTSGKDGANVLTF. DNA for the CDR3: TGTGCCAGCAGCTTAGTGGGGACTAGCGGGAAAGATGGGGCCAACGTCCTGACTTTC.

The chain combines TRBV2 with TRBJ2-1; D remains ambiguous. This CDR3 has 16 amino acids. Trimming pared 1 base from V and 8 bases from J, leaving 18 bases between. Germline V gene sequence: CDR1 SNHLY, CDR2 FYNNEI. The CDR3 protein is CASSEEGPVPTHEQFF. CDR3 nucleotides: TGTGCCAGCAGTGAAGAAGGGCCAGTACCTACACATGAGCAGTTCTTC.

The chain is built from TRBV2 and TRBJ2-2, with a weak D call TRBD1 (6 bases). The V gene's germline CDR1 is SNHLY and CDR2 FYNNEI. The CDR3 is 15 residues long. V was clipped by 5 bases and J by 4 bases, with 14 bases between them. The CDR3 DNA sequence: TGTGCCAGCAGTCGGGACACCGCGGGCACCGGGGAGCTGTTTTTT. Translated, it gives CASSRDTAGTGELFF.

As concerns this clonotype: With a much larger clone just one base away, this may be a read error. The chain combines TRBV7-3 with TRBJ2-2; no firm D call. The CDR3 runs 14 residues. The germline CDR1 and CDR2 sequences are SGHTA and FQGTGA. This CDR3 reads CAGSPEWGSGELFF. As DNA, the CDR3 is TGTGCCGGCAGCCCCGAGTGGGGATCCGGGGAGCTGTTTTTT.